These 8 T cell receptor beta chains were sequenced from one sample in a study of cytomegalovirus exposure and HLA in healthy donors. PCR employed 60 Vbeta and 13 Jbeta primers. Produced via immunoSEQ multiplex PCR; TCRdb's table is partial and in-frame only. There are 100,000 to 140,000 clones in the sample; more than 65% occur only once, and more than 4% lies in the top ten. The sample consisted of PBMCs. The receptors come from a male donor in good health and CMV-seronegative.

CDR3 coding DNA: TGTGCCAGCAGCATCACGTCTATCGGGGACTACGAGCAGTACTTC. Its translation is CASSITSIGDYEQYF. This chain connects TRBV11-2 to TRBJ2-7; the D gene is possibly TRBD2 (5 bases). Between the trimmed V and J ends, which lost 5 bases and 3 bases, there was a span of 17 bases. Germline assignment: CDR1 SGHAT and CDR2 FQNNGV. This CDR3 contains 15 residues.

V and J are TRBV7-8 and TRBJ2-7; D is possibly TRBD1 (6 bases). Deletions cut 5 bases from V and 6 bases from J, with 20 bases between. The germline V gene has CDR1 SGHVS and CDR2 FQNEAQ. The CDR3 runs 15 residues. The CDR3, as DNA: TGTGCCAGCAGCCCCGGGCCAACAGGGTCGGGCGAGCAGTACTTC. Its translation: CASSPGPTGSGEQYF.

The genes are TRBV7-2 and TRBJ2-3; 9 bases fit TRBD1. CDR3 length: 14 amino acids. V lost 3 bases, J lost 7 bases, and 5 bases stayed unmatched. Per germline, CDR1 SGHTA and CDR2 FQGNSA. In DNA, the CDR3 is TGTGCCAGCAGCTTTAGGACAGGGGTAAATACGCAGTATTTT. Its translation: CASSFRTGVNTQYF.

In its sample, this clone was seen once. The CDR3 protein is CASSSSGYTF. The DNA for the CDR3 is TGTGCCAGCAGTAGCTCTGGCTACACCTTC. The genes are TRBV28 and TRBJ1-2; D is unclear. The V gene's germline CDR1 is MDHEN and CDR2 SYDVKM. The ends were cut back, 5 bases at V and 7 bases at J, with 5 bases in the middle. The CDR3 contains 10 residues.

V is TRBV7-9 and J is TRBJ1-1; D is possibly TRBD1 (5 bases). Germline CDR1 is SEHNR and CDR2 is FQNEAQ (reference sequence). The CDR3 consists of 15 residues. Trimming cost V 3 bases and J 0 bases, with 11 bases left between them. In DNA form, the CDR3 reads TGTGCCAGCAGCTTTCGATCAGGGCTGAACACTGAAGCTTTCTTT. This encodes CASSFRSGLNTEAFF.

This chain connects TRBV15 to TRBJ2-1; D might be TRBD2 (6 bases). The CDR3 is 16 residues long. V lost 0 bases and J lost 0, with 9 bases in between. Germline V lookup: CDR1 LNHNV, CDR2 YYDKDF (reference sequence). CDR3 bases: TGTGCCACCAGCAGAGAAGGAGGGACCTCCTACAATGAGCAGTTCTTC. This sequence encodes CATSREGGTSYNEQFF.

The chain carries TRBV28 and TRBJ1-4; 11 positions agree with TRBD1. The CDR3 runs 15 residues. J gave up 8 bases and V 4 bases, and 6 bases lay outside the gene matches. Germline V gives CDR1 MDHEN, CDR2 SYDVKM. CDR3: CASSSPGQGEEKLFF. The CDR3 region has the DNA TGTGCCAGCAGTTCACCGGGACAGGGGGAAGAAAAACTGTTTTTT. Together with reference TRBV28 and TRBJ1-4, the CDR3 gives the full variable domain: DVKVTQSSRYLVKRTGEKVFLECVQDMDHENMFWYRQDPGLGLRLIYFSYDVKMKEKGDIPEGYSVSREKKERFSLILESASTNQTSMYLCASSSPGQGEEKLFFGSGTQLSVL.

This CDR3 is CASLLFSSDTQYF. Written as DNA, the CDR3 is TGCGCCAGCCTGCTATTTAGTTCGGATACGCAGTATTTT. The chain is built from TRBV10-2 and TRBJ2-3, with D hard to call. Germline lookup yields CDR1 WSHSY and CDR2 SAAADI. Between the trimmed V and J ends, which lost 8 bases and 6 bases, there was a span of 15 bases. The CDR3 is 13 residues long.